The rows below give T cell receptor beta chains drawn from one sample of a study of memory CD4+ T cells and cytomegalovirus serostatus. Assay used: immunoSEQ multiplex PCR; TCRdb lists only in-frame clones, some missing. The table has under 50,000 clones, 60% to 80% seen once. The sequenced sample consisted of memory CD4+ T cells from blood. Receptors were obtained from an adult in good health and CMV-seronegative. The CDR3 runs from the conserved cysteine through the conserved F or W. Fields, in order: V gene, J gene, clone size, D gene, CDR3 protein, CDR3 DNA. The D gene is left open where the match is weak. Clone size is not always given. Where it is, it says once, few, many or a class for expanded clones.

v_call: TRBV19
j_call: TRBJ2-6
clone_size: NA
d_call: NA
cdr3_aa: CASSTSLSGANVLTF
cdr3_nt: TGTGCCAGTAGTACTTCCCTCTCTGGGGCCAACGTCCTGACTTTC

v_call: TRBV7-9
j_call: TRBJ1-2
clone_size: once
d_call: TRBD1
cdr3_aa: CASSYAPGGGEDYGYTF
cdr3_nt: TGTGCCAGCAGCTACGCCCCAGGGGGCGGTGAGGACTATGGCTACACCTTC

v_call: TRBV7-2
j_call: TRBJ2-7
clone_size: NA
d_call: NA
cdr3_aa: CASSSSREQYF
cdr3_nt: TGTGCCAGCAGCTCCAGCCGGGAGCAGTACTTC

v_call: TRBV7-2
j_call: TRBJ2-1
clone_size: once
d_call: NA
cdr3_aa: CASSPQTYSYNEQFF
cdr3_nt: TGTGCCAGCAGCCCACAGACATACTCCTACAATGAGCAGTTCTTC

v_call: TRBV4-3
j_call: TRBJ1-1
clone_size: NA
d_call: NA
cdr3_aa: CASSQDRVANTEAFF
cdr3_nt: TGCGCCAGCAGCCAAGATAGGGTCGCCAACACTGAAGCTTTCTTT

v_call: TRBV7-9
j_call: TRBJ2-3
clone_size: NA
d_call: TRBD2
cdr3_aa: CASSLGLAGGFTDTQYF
cdr3_nt: TGTGCCAGCAGCTTGGGACTAGCGGGGGGGTTCACAGATACGCAGTATTTT

v_call: TRBV5-5
j_call: TRBJ1-2
clone_size: NA
d_call: NA
cdr3_aa: CASSLFSGAGYGYTF
cdr3_nt: TGTGCCAGCAGCTTGTTCTCGGGGGCTGGCTATGGCTACACCTTC

v_call: TRBV5-4
j_call: TRBJ1-1
clone_size: NA
d_call: TRBD1
cdr3_aa: CASSAGTDTKPEAFF
cdr3_nt: TGTGCCAGCAGCGCTGGGACAGACACCAAACCAGAAGCTTTCTTT

v_call: TRBV5-4
j_call: TRBJ2-2
clone_size: once
d_call: NA
cdr3_aa: CASSPASQGTGELFF
cdr3_nt: TGTGCCAGCAGCCCTGCTTCTCAGGGAACCGGGGAGCTGTTTTTT

v_call: TRBV21-1
j_call: TRBJ1-1
clone_size: NA
d_call: NA
cdr3_aa: CASVHTGRYTEAFF
cdr3_nt: TGTGCCAGCGTCCATACAGGGCGTTACACTGAAGCTTTCTTT

v_call: TRBV9
j_call: TRBJ2-2
clone_size: NA
d_call: TRBD2
cdr3_aa: CARATSWAGELFF
cdr3_nt: TGTGCCAGGGCGACTAGCTGGGCCGGGGAGCTGTTTTTT

v_call: TRBV25-1
j_call: TRBJ2-5
clone_size: NA
d_call: NA
cdr3_aa: CASSEGLADTRETQYF
cdr3_nt: TGTGCCAGCAGTGAAGGGTTAGCGGACACCCGGGAGACCCAGTACTTC

v_call: TRBV6-1
j_call: TRBJ1-1
clone_size: NA
d_call: TRBD1
cdr3_aa: CASSARTGANTEAFF
cdr3_nt: TGTGCCAGCAGTGCCCGGACAGGGGCGAACACTGAAGCTTTCTTT

v_call: TRBV5-6
j_call: TRBJ2-7
clone_size: NA
d_call: NA
cdr3_aa: CASSLGYEQYF
cdr3_nt: TGTGCCAGCAGCTTGGGTTACGAGCAGTACTTC

v_call: TRBV6-6
j_call: TRBJ2-3
clone_size: NA
d_call: NA
cdr3_aa: CASSPPTGANTDTQYF
cdr3_nt: TGTGCCAGCAGTCCACCGACGGGGGCCAACACAGATACGCAGTATTTT

v_call: TRBV7-2
j_call: TRBJ2-3
clone_size: once
d_call: TRBD2
cdr3_aa: CASSSRPTSGGSDTQYF
cdr3_nt: TGTGCCAGCAGCTCGCGTCCGACTAGCGGGGGGTCAGATACGCAGTATTTT

v_call: TRBV6-1
j_call: TRBJ2-1
clone_size: NA
d_call: NA
cdr3_aa: CASSRDPGGHNEQFF
cdr3_nt: TGTGCCAGCAGTCGGGACCCCGGAGGTCACAATGAGCAGTTCTTC

v_call: TRBV7-2
j_call: TRBJ1-5
clone_size: NA
d_call: TRBD1
cdr3_aa: CASSLLSGQPNQPQHF
cdr3_nt: TGTGCCAGCAGCTTACTGTCGGGACAGCCTAATCAGCCCCAGCATTTT

v_call: TRBV19
j_call: TRBJ1-2
clone_size: NA
d_call: NA
cdr3_aa: CASSISGADYGYTF
cdr3_nt: TGTGCCAGTAGTATAAGTGGTGCGGACTATGGCTACACCTTC

v_call: TRBV19
j_call: TRBJ1-6
clone_size: NA
d_call: NA
cdr3_aa: CASSIKDSANSPLHF
cdr3_nt: TGTGCCAGTAGTATAAAGGACTCCGCTAATTCACCCCTCCACTTT

v_call: TRBV28
j_call: TRBJ1-2
clone_size: NA
d_call: TRBD1
cdr3_aa: CASRGDRYYGYTF
cdr3_nt: TGTGCCAGCAGGGGGGACAGATACTATGGCTACACCTTC

v_call: TRBV18
j_call: TRBJ1-2
clone_size: NA
d_call: NA
cdr3_aa: CASSPPSGYYGYTF
cdr3_nt: TGTGCCAGCTCACCACCGTCGGGTTACTATGGCTACACCTTC

v_call: TRBV29-1
j_call: TRBJ2-1
clone_size: NA
d_call: NA
cdr3_aa: CSAGEPYNEQFF
cdr3_nt: TGCAGCGCGGGGGAACCCTACAATGAGCAGTTCTTC

v_call: TRBV5-6
j_call: TRBJ1-1
clone_size: few
d_call: TRBD1
cdr3_aa: CASSRQGSRSFSFKAFF
cdr3_nt: TGTGCCAGCAGTAGACAGGGTTCCCGATCGTTTTCTTTTAAAGCTTTCTTT

v_call: TRBV5-1
j_call: TRBJ2-2
clone_size: NA
d_call: TRBD1
cdr3_aa: CASSSAGQVNTGELFF
cdr3_nt: TGCGCCAGCAGTTCGGCGGGACAGGTTAACACCGGGGAGCTGTTTTTT

v_call: TRBV29-1
j_call: TRBJ1-1
clone_size: NA
d_call: NA
cdr3_aa: CSVGVGGRTEAFF
cdr3_nt: TGCAGCGTTGGGGTCGGGGGGAGGACTGAAGCTTTCTTT